This entry describes one T cell receptor (beta chain). V lost 3 bases, J lost 6 bases, and 12 bases lay in between. CDR3 length: 13 amino acids. The table came from immunoSEQ multiplex PCR; TCRdb's copy has only in-frame clones and leaves some out. The sample yields 200,000 to 250,000 clones, roughly 82% seen once. The sample originates from a study of blood T cell repertoires in COVID-19. In the study overall: Nucleic acid was either cDNA or gDNA, and it came from T cells, B-cell-depleted T cells, or PBMCs.

The material sequenced was peripheral blood. The genes are TRBV12-3 or TRBV12-4 and TRBJ2-7; D gene unclear. This receptor was taken from a woman between 40 and 55 years old who had recovered from COVID-19. Here the CDR3 reads CASSLVGGPEQYF. The CDR3 DNA sequence: TGTGCCAGCAGTTTGGTGGGTGGGCCCGAGCAGTACTTC.